Sequencing of this T cell receptor beta chain was carried out in a study of long-term antiretroviral therapy in people with HIV. Overall study results and limits: Blood sampling spanned 2004 to 2017, possibly under older ART regimens. For ART adherence, viral resistance and therapy changes, no data were available. Even long-term ART left TRB diversity below transplant donor controls, despite gains.

As concerns this clone: Its antigen remains unknown.

Running of the v3.0 immunoSEQ assay took place at survey level. Generated by immunoSEQ multiplex PCR, the TCRdb table keeps only in-frame clones and is missing some. The profile covers about 39,000 clones, with about 86% appearing a single time and 4% taken by the ten largest. V was clipped by 4 bases and J by 5 bases, with 15 bases between them. Germline V CDR1 and CDR2: SGHNT, YYREEE (reference sequence). The CDR3 totals 14 residues. The sequenced sample was unsorted PBMCs, obtained 1.2 years after starting antiretroviral therapy. The sequence derives from a woman aged 50 to 60 with HIV. The chain recombines TRBV5-4 with TRBJ2-5; D is perhaps TRBD2 (5 bases). CDR3: CASSPGPAGETQYF. Here the CDR3 DNA reads TGTGCCAGCAGCCCCGGACCGGCGGGCGAGACCCAGTACTTC.